This TCR beta chain came from a study of blood T cell repertoires in COVID-19. The overall study: Material from acute and convalescent COVID-19 was sourced from the United States, Italy and Spain.

Germline CDR1 is MNHEY and CDR2 is SVGAGI. V lost 6 bases, J lost 3 bases, and 18 bases lay in between. The CDR3 contains 15 residues. In the authors' methods: How many nucleated cells were present was estimated from reference gene primer amplification. The table came from immunoSEQ multiplex PCR; TCRdb's copy has only in-frame clones and leaves some out. The V and J calls and clone size were taken over from that table, and D and trimming were inferred from the DNA. Found here are about 330,000 clones, approximately 86% of them singletons; the top ten hold roughly a tenth. Patients at the Seattle site were enrolled during active infection and followed longitudinally.

The chain combines TRBV6-5 with TRBJ2-7; TRBD1 is a possible D gene (6 bases). Material: peripheral blood. This clonotype was obtained from a man between 25 and 39 years old with COVID-19, enrolled during active disease. The CDR3 DNA follows: TGTGCCAGCAGGACCTACAGGGATTCCGTCTACGAGCAGTACTTC. This encodes CASRTYRDSVYEQYF.